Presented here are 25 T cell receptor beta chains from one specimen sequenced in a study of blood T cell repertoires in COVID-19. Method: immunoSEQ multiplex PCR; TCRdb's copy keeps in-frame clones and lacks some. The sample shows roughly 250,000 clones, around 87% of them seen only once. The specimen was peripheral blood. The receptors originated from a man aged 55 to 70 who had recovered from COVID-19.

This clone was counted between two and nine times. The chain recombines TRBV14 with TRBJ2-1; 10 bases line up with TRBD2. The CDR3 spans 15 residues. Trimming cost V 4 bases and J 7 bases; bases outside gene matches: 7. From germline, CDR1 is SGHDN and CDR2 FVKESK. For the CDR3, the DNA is TGTGCCAGCAGCCCGAGCGGGGGGGCAGGGAATGAGCAGTTCTTC. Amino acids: CASSPSGGAGNEQFF.

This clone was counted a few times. The CDR3 DNA is TGTGCCAGCAGTTACTCGACACCTTGGGATTCACCCCTCCACTTT. Translation gives CASSYSTPWDSPLHF. The chain has TRBV6-6 and TRBJ1-6; D unresolved. V lost 0 bases and J 8 bases, leaving 11 bases between the germline ends. This CDR3 spans 15 amino acids. Germline loops: CDR1 MNHNY, CDR2 SVGAGI (reference sequence).

The CDR3 DNA sequence: TGTGCCAGCAGCCCGCTGACAGGGAGGATCTATGGGGCCAACGTCCTGACTTTC. Translation: CASSPLTGRIYGANVLTF. The chain recombines TRBV9 with TRBJ2-6, with a weak D call TRBD1 (7 bases). V lost 4 bases, J lost 3 bases, and 20 bases lay in between. The CDR3 totals 18 residues. The germline V gene encodes CDR1 SGDLS and CDR2 YYNGEE.

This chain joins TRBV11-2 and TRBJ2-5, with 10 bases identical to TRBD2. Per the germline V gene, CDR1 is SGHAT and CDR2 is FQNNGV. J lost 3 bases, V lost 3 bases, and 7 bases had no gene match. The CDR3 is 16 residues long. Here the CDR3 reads CASSFHSGGAEETQYF. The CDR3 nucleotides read TGTGCCAGCAGCTTCCACAGCGGGGGGGCTGAAGAGACCCAGTACTTC.

The CDR3 coding sequence is TGTGCCAGCAGCCAGGGGCGCGAGCAGTACTTC. This translates into CASSQGREQYF. The chain uses TRBV7-2 and TRBJ2-7; D is perhaps TRBD1 (6 bases). V was pared by 5 bases and J by 6 bases, with 8 bases between. This CDR3 is built from 11 residues. Looked up from germline, CDR1 is SGHTA and CDR2 is FQGNSA.

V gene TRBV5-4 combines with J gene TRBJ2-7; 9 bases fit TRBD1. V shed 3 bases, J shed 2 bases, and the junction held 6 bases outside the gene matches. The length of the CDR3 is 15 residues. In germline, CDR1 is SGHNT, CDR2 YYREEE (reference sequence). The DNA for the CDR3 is TGTGCCAGCAGCTATGACAGGGGGTCCCCCTACGAGCAGTACTTC. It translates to CASSYDRGSPYEQYF.

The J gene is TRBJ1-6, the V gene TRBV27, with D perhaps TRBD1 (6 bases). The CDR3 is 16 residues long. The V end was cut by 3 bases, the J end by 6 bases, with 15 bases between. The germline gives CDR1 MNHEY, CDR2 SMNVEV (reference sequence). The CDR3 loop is CASSLGAGISNSPLHF. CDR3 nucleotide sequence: TGTGCCAGCAGTTTGGGGGCAGGGATTAGTAATTCACCCCTCCACTTT.

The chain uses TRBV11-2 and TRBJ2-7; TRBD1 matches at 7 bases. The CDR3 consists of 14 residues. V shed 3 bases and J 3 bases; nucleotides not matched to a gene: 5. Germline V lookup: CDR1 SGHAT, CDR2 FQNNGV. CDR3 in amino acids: CASSLETGNYEQYV. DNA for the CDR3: TGTGCCAGCAGCTTGGAGACAGGGAACTACGAGCAGTACGTC.

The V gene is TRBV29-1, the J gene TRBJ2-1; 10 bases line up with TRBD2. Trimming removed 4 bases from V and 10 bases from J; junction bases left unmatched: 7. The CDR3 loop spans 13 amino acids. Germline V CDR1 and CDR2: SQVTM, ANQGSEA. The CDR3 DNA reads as TGCAGCGTTGCTAGCGGGGGCTTTGGGGAGCAGTTCTTC. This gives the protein CSVASGGFGEQFF.

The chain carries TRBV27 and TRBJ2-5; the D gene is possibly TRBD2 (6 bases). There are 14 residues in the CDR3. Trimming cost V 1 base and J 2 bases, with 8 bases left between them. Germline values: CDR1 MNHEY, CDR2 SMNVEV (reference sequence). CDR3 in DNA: TGTGCCAGCAGTTTATGGGGAGGTCAAGAGACCCAGTACTTC. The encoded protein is CASSLWGGQETQYF.

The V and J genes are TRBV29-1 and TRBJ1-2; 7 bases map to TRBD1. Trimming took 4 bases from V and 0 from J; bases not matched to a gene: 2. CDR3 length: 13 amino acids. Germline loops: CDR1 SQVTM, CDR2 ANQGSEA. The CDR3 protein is CSVAQGTNYGYTF. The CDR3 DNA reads TGCAGCGTTGCACAGGGGACTAACTATGGCTACACCTTC.

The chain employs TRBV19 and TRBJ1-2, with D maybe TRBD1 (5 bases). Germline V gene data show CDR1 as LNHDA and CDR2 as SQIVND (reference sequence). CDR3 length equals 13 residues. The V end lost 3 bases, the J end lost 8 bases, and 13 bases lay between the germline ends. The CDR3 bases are TGTGCCAGTAGTATCGAAGGGGTTTTCGGCTACACCTTC. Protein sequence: CASSIEGVFGYTF.

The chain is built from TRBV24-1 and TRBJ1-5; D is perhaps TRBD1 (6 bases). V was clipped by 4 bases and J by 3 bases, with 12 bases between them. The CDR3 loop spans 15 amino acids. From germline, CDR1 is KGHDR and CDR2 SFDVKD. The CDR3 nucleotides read TGTGCCACCAGTGACCAGGACAGAAACAATCAGCCCCAGCATTTT. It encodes CATSDQDRNNQPQHF.

The CDR3 sequence: CASSLNRGRNNQPQHF. The CDR3 bases are TGCGCCAGCAGTCTTAACAGGGGGCGTAACAATCAGCCCCAGCATTTT. The chain has TRBV23-1 and TRBJ1-5, with TRBD1 matching over 9 bases. TRBV23-1 belongs to the ORF category, with a function that is uncertain. The V gene end was trimmed by 4 bases and the J gene end by 3 bases; junction bases not matched to a gene: 7. This CDR3 is built from 16 residues.

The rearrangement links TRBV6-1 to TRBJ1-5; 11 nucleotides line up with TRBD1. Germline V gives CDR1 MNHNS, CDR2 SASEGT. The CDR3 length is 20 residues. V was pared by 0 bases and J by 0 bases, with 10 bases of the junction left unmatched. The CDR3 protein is CASSEARTGGGSISNQPQHF. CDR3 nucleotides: TGTGCCAGCAGTGAAGCAAGGACAGGGGGCGGCTCAATTAGCAATCAGCCCCAGCATTTT.

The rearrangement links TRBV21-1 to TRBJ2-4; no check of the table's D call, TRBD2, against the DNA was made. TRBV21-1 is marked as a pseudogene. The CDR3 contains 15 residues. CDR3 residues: CASSSPSGKENIQYF. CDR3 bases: TGTGCCAGCAGCTCTCCTTCCGGGAAAGAAAACATTCAGTACTTC.

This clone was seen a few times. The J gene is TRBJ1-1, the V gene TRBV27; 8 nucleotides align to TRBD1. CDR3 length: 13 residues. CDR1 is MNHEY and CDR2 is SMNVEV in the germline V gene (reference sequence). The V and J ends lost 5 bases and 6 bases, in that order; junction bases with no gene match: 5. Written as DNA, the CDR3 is TGTGCCAGCAGTCTCTCAGGGGGCCCTGAAGCTTTCTTT. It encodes CASSLSGGPEAFF.

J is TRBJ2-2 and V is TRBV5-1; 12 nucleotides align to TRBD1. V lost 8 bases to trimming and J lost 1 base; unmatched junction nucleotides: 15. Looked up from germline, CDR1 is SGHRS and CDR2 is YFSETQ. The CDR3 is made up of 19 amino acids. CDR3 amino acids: CASHSGTGGSIWNTGELFF. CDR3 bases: TGCGCCAGTCATTCCGGGACAGGGGGCTCTATTTGGAACACCGGGGAGCTGTTTTTT.

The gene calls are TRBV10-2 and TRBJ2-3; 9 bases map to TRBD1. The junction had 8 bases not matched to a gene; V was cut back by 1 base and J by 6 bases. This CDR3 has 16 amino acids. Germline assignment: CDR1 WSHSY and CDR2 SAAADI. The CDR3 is CASSEYGTGNEDTQYF. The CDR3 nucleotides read TGCGCCAGCAGTGAGTATGGGACAGGGAACGAGGATACGCAGTATTTT.

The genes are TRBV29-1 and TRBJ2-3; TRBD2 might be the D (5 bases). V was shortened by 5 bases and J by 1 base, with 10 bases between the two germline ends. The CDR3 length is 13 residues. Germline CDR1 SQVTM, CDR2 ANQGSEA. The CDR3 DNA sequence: TGCAGCGTTTGGGTGGGAGGCACAGATACGCAGTATTTT. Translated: CSVWVGGTDTQYF.

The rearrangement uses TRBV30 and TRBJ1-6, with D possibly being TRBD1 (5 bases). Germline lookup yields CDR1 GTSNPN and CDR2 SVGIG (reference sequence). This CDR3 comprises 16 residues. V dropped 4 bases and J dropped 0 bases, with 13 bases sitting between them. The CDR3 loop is CAWKTSGGSYNSPLHF. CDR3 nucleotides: TGTGCCTGGAAAACTAGCGGGGGCTCCTATAATTCACCCCTCCACTTT.

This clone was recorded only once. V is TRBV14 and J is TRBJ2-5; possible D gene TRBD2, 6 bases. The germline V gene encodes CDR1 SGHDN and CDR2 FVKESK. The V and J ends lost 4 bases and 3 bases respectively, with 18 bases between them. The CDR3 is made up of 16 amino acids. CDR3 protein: CASSPGWGVGEETQYF. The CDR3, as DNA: TGTGCCAGCAGCCCCGGGTGGGGGGTTGGAGAAGAGACCCAGTACTTC.

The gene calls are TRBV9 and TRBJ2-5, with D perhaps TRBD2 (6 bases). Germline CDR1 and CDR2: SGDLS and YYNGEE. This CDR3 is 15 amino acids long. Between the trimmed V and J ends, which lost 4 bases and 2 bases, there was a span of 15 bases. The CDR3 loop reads CASSLSGTGQETQYF. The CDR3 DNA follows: TGTGCCAGCAGCCTATCCGGGACTGGGCAAGAGACCCAGTACTTC.

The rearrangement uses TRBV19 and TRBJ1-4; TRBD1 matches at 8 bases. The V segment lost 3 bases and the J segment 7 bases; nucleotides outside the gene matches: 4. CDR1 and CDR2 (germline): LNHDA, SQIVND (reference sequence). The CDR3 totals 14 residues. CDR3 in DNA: TGTGCCAGTAGTATTCAGGGGGCTGGTGAAAAACTGTTTTTT. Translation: CASSIQGAGEKLFF.

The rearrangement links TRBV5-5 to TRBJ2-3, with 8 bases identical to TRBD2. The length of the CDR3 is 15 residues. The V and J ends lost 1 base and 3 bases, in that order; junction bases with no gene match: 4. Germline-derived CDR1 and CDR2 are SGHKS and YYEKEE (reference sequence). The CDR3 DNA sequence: TGTGCCAGCAGCTTGTTAATAGCGGGGACAGATACGCAGTATTTT. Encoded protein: CASSLLIAGTDTQYF.